Reported below is one TCR beta chain. No antigen is known for it. Around 90 million PBMCs per unsorted sample were used for genomic DNA. CDR3 length equals 15 residues. Germline loops: CDR1 SNHLY, CDR2 FYNNEI. Trimming removed 5 bases from V and 0 bases from J, with 11 bases in between. The data are from a study of shared clonotypes between healthy human individuals. Study overall: A couple of women and a few men aged 18 to 49 made up the donors. Overall study findings and caveats: Sequencing depth was expected to affect clonotype sharing among donors.

Authors' analysis steps: ImmunoSEQ gave junction-only sequences without quality scores, so filtering differed. Sequencing used immunoSEQ multiplex PCR; TCRdb keeps in-frame clones, though not all of them. That table gives V, J and clone size, and the DNA gave D and trimming. The sample has roughly 500,000 clones; around 85% are singletons. The sequenced material came from PBMCs. This receptor was identified in a woman between 40 and 50 years old in good health. Some clones in this sample may be carry-over from other donors' samples. This rearrangement joins TRBV2 to TRBJ1-5; the D is unclear. CDR3 amino acids: CASSTDFYSNQPQHF. The DNA for the CDR3 is TGTGCCAGCAGTACAGATTTCTATAGCAATCAGCCCCAGCATTTT.